This T cell receptor (beta chain) was recorded in a study of vaccination effects on CD4 cells after COVID-19. Study-level findings and limits: Researchers reported few convalescent patients and no early post-infection timepoints in the study. Late post-vaccination, clones induced by infection and those induced by vaccine underwent marked clonal contraction.

Antigen-specific CD4+ T cells were expanded with viral peptide pools in the ViraFEST assay before sequencing. Subsequent to roughly 9 days of culture, CD4+ T cells were isolated. Vaccinated recipients, who were negative for nucleocapsid antibodies, had no history of SARS-CoV-2 infection. CDR3 size: 17 residues. V lost 1 base to trimming and J lost 0 bases, with 13 bases between them. CDR1 and CDR2 from the germline V gene are SEHNR and FQNEAQ (reference sequence). Data came from immunoSEQ multiplex PCR; TCRdb stores just in-frame clones and leaves some out. The data contain approximately 44,000 clones, about two thirds of them singletons. Details on this clone: Its cognate antigen is unknown.

The sequences come from CD4+ T cells from PBMCs cultured with HCoV-OC43 spike peptides, collected before COVID-19 vaccination. The subset was: HCoV-OC43 spike overlapping peptide pool stimulation. The receptor comes from a human donor who received a COVID-19 vaccine. The rearrangement links TRBV7-9 to TRBJ2-1, with a tentative D call TRBD2 (6 bases). CDR3 nucleotides: TGTGCCAGCAGCTTAGTCGGAGGGTACAGCTCCTACAATGAGCAGTTCTTC. It is translated as CASSLVGGYSSYNEQFF.